Detailed here is one T cell receptor (beta chain). V was cut by 1 base and J by 0 bases, with 11 bases left in between. Germline assignment: CDR1 SGHRS and CDR2 YFSETQ. CDR3 length: 17 amino acids. Per the original methods: Scientists estimated how many nucleated cells there were by amplifying reference gene primers. Some clones are missing from TCRdb's copy, which holds only in-frame ones; the method was immunoSEQ multiplex PCR. Clonal size and the V and J genes are those of that table, whereas D and trimming came from the DNA. This table holds about 480,000 clones, 85% to 90% found once. These data belong to a study of blood T cell repertoires in COVID-19. Study-wide context: The analysed material was cDNA or gDNA that came from T cells, B-cell-depleted T cells, or PBMCs.

The sample comprised PBMCs or T cells enriched from blood (not recorded which). V is TRBV5-1 and J is TRBJ2-6; D gene unclear. This receptor was identified in a woman in her 40s who had recovered from COVID-19. The CDR3, as DNA: TGCGCCAGCAGCTTGTTGTCACTAAGCTCTGGGGCCAACGTCCTGACTTTC. This sequence encodes CASSLLSLSSGANVLTF.